Sequencing of this T cell receptor (beta chain) was carried out in a study of blood T cells in healthy people across ages. Study conclusions and caveats: Donor CMV status, an unknown factor, possibly confounded changes in expanded clonotypes. Across the age range, TCR beta diversity per million T cells fell in a roughly linear way.

Next came a second PCR, run for roughly 6 to 11 cycles, which used a sample-barcoded 5' primer along with a J-beta primer mix. Researchers report that each sample yielded at least 2.5 million CDR3-containing paired-end reads. MiXCR, run by TCRdb on the 5' RACE reads, gives a single entry per CDR3 protein. The data contain about 2 million distinct CDR3 sequences, about 50% of them singletons. This clonotype was detected a few times. Its target is unknown. Russia was home to the donors, healthy Caucasian individuals aged roughly 6 to 90. Sequenced sample: blood. The sequence derives from a woman in her thirties or forties in good health.

For the CDR3, the DNA is TGTGCCAGCAGTAGAGCGACTAGCGGGGCAGAGACCCAGTACTTC. This translates into CASSRATSGAETQYF. This rearrangement joins TRBV27 to TRBJ2-5, with TRBD2 identical over 11 bases. From germline, CDR1 is MNHEY and CDR2 SMNVEV (reference sequence). This CDR3 has 15 residues. V shed 5 bases and J 4 bases; nucleotides not matched to a gene: 6.